This TCR beta chain was obtained from a study of T cells in Graves' hyperthyroidism and ophthalmopathy. At the level of the study: The authors collected peripheral blood at initial diagnosis, before any treatment. Overall study results and limits: A 13 V-J model separated ophthalmopathy from stable hyperthyroidism. The model anticipated ophthalmopathy a median about six months pre-onset. Researchers found most expanded thyroid clonotypes above 0.001 in blood as well.

This clonotype appeared many times. The antigen is unknown. RNA transcripts gave rise to amplified TCR beta CDR3 regions. First-round RT-PCR of the TCR CDR3 relied on the HTBI primer set. TCRdb itself ran the multiplex PCR reads through MiXCR, one entry per CDR3 protein. The sample carries some 200,000 distinct CDR3 sequences, about a sixth recorded once. With 6 bases removed from V and 5 bases from J, the gap between germline ends came to 14 bases. The CDR3 loop spans 13 amino acids. Germline assignment: CDR1 ENHRY and CDR2 SYGVKD. The sequencing sample was made of blood. The receptor was derived from a woman aged 50 to 60 with Graves' hyperthyroidism. This chain links TRBV10-3 with TRBJ2-7, with a tentative D call TRBD2 (7 bases). CDR3 amino acids: CAISQGGVNEQYF. As DNA, the CDR3 is TGTGCCATCAGCCAAGGGGGGGTCAACGAGCAGTACTTC.